This TCR beta chain is drawn from a study of T cells in women clearing cervical HPV infection (dated by TCRdb to about 2018). Concerning the study at large: The cases were 20 to 30 women with histologically confirmed HPV16-related CIN3 or worse, and 2 of those women had invasive cancers. The controls were over 20 women whose single incident HPV16 infection cleared within 12 months with no development of precancer or cancer. Blood from cases was collected at the visit where the lesion was first found, while blood from controls was collected once the infection could no longer be detected. Among cases, blood sampling came a median of roughly 140 days after lesion detection, with an interquartile range of roughly 85 to 220 days. HLA typing was available for only a few women, so HLA type could not be excluded as a confounder. An exploratory proof-of-principle case-control study, nested within the Guanacaste HPV Natural History Study in Costa Rica, was conducted to compare TCR repertoires across cervical HPV16 outcomes. Cases were matched to controls by age within five years and by the year the sample was collected. A median age of roughly 33 years was observed in cases versus under 40 in controls, and no significant differences in baseline characteristics were found. The parent cohort enrolled 10,049 women aged 18 or older in Guanacaste, Costa Rica, during about 1993 to 1995 and followed them for approximately seven years. Five blinded duplicates per group were added as quality controls, so that roughly 60 samples were obtained: roughly 50 participants and some 10 replicates. Overall study results and their limits: Cases were distinguished from controls with an estimated AUC of 0.7 to 0.85 by random forest classifiers combining richness and V gene abundances. The cross-sectional design could not show whether associations preceded infection or resulted from it; effector/memory subsets and HPV-specific T cells were not isolated. Cases had lower TRBV6-7 relative abundance than controls (approximately 0.11% versus 0.16%; Bonferroni P = 0.0008). Because the number of T cells in each sample was unknown, differences in richness could reflect differing T-cell content rather than repertoire biology. CIN3+ cases had significantly higher TCR repertoire richness than controls across sequencing depths, but evenness did not differ between the groups.

Using the immunoSEQ assay, multiplex PCR amplified TCR beta CDR3 regions from an average of approximately 1,300 ng of genomic DNA per sample. To correct primer bias, the assay used a complete synthetic TCR repertoire to set an amplification baseline. The amplicons were sequenced on the Illumina platform. In the authors' own workflow: Error correction of the sequences involved clustering with frequency ratios plus a modified nearest-neighbor algorithm, after which the sequences were analyzed in the immunoSEQ Analyzer using IMGT gene definitions. TCR richness and evenness were averaged over 20 rarefaction repeats at each rarefaction depth, excluding samples with fewer sequences than the depth. Wilcoxon rank sum tests with FDR correction were used to compare V, D and J gene relative abundances between the groups. An intraclass correlation of roughly 95% for TCR richness and an average of roughly 76% across 66 gene segments were obtained from the blinded duplicates. TCRdb holds this immuneACCESS table with in-frame rearrangements only. Some clones are missing; in checked studies, unresolved V genes explain under half, and the rest has no known cause. V, J and clone size are taken as reported in that table, and D and trimming were inferred from the DNA itself. The table for this sample records 25,000 to 35,000 clones. About 6.1% of the sample is in the top ten clones.

For this clone: Its antigen is currently not known. The CDR3 end is not reached by the read, which stops 3 residues before it; the germline J gene fills it in.

Trimming at the junction amounts to 0 bases on V and 1 base on J, and the germline ends lie 16 bases apart. From the germline V gene (reference sequence), CDR1 is DFQATT and CDR2 is SNEGSKA. Including the terminal cysteine and phenylalanine, the CDR3 comprises 17 residues. The DNA has 42 bases, all within the CDR3, and is read from base 1. Every participant had a single incident cervical HPV16 infection, and women with prevalent HPV16 infections were excluded. Cervical HPV DNA was detected by MY09/MY11 PCR, and genotyping was performed by dot-blot hybridization. About 14 mL of heparinized blood were centrifuged, and the buffy coat was split into aliquots, frozen at -30 degrees C, and then kept at -80 degrees C. QIAGEN kits were used to extract genomic DNA from buffy coat specimens.

The rearrangement combines TRBV20-1 with TRBJ2-4; TRBD2 could be the D gene, as 6 bases match. The specimen sequenced was blood buffy coat. The sequence came from a woman aged 18 to 75 with a cervical HPV16 infection that either progressed to CIN3+ or cleared (not recorded which). The CDR3 region has the sequence CSARDLGGGKAKNIQYF. Partial CDR3 DNA: TGCAGTGCTAGAGATCTGGGGGGTGGGAAGGCCAAAAACATT.